This T cell receptor beta chain is from a study of T-cell memory formation after mild COVID-19. Study-wide background: TCR clustering was largely donor specific.

Study-wide results and limits: Some responding clones appeared in pre-infection memory, suggesting cross-reactive memory joined.

This CDR3 comprises 15 residues. After removal of 5 bases from V and 6 bases from J, the junction contained 6 bases not matched to a gene. CDR1 and CDR2 from the germline V gene are SGHVS and FQNEAQ. TCRdb re-called the 5' RACE reads through MiXCR, storing one row per CDR3 protein. The sample yields approximately 7,400 distinct CDR3 sequences, about 61% seen once. On this clonotype: Its antigen is not known.

V gene TRBV7-8 combines with J gene TRBJ2-2, with 10 bases aligning to TRBD1. Sequenced input: PBMCs or a T cell subset sorted from them (not recorded which). This receptor was obtained from an adult who had mild COVID-19 (a few samples of this study predate the infection). Cell type and time point are not known. CDR3 region: CASSPRTGGSGELFF. The CDR3 DNA reads TGTGCCAGCAGCCCGAGGACAGGGGGGTCCGGGGAGCTGTTTTTT.